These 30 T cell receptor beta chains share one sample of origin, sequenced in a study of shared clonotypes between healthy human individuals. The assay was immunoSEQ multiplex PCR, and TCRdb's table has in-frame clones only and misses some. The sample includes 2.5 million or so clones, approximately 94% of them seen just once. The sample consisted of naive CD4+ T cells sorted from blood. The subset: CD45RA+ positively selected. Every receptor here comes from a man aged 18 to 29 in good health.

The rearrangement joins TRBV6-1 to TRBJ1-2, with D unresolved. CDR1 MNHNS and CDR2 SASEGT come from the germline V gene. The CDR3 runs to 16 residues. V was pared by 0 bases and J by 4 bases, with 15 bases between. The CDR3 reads CASSEAIGSFTYGYTF. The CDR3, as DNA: TGTGCCAGCAGTGAAGCGATCGGTAGTTTTACCTATGGCTACACCTTC.

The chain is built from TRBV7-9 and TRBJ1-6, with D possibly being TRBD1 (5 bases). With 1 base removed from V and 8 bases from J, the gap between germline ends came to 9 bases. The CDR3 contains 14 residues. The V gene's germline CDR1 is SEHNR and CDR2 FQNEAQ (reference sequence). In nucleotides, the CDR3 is TGTGCCAGCAGCTTAGAGGGGAAGTATTCACCCCTCCACTTT. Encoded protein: CASSLEGKYSPLHF.

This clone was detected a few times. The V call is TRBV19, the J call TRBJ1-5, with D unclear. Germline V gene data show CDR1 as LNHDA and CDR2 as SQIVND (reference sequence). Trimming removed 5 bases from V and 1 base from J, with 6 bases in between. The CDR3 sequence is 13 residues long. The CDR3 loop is CASSWQSNQPQHF. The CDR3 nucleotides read TGTGCCAGTAGTTGGCAGAGCAATCAGCCCCAGCATTTT.

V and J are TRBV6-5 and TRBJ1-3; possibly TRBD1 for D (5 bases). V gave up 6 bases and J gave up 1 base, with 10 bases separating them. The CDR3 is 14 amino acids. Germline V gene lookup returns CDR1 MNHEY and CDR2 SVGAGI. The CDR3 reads CASRGGGSGNTIYF. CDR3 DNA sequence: TGTGCCAGCAGAGGTGGGGGATCTGGAAACACCATATATTTT.

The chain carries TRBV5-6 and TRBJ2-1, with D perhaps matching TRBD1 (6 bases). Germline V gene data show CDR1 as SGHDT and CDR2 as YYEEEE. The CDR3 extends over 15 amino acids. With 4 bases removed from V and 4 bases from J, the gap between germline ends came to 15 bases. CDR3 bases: TGTGCCAGCAGCCCGGTGGACAGAGATTACAATGAGCAGTTCTTC. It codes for CASSPVDRDYNEQFF.

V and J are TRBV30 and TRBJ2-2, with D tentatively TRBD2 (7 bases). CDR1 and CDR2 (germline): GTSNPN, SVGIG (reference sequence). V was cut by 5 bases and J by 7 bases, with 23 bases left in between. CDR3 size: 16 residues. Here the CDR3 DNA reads TGTGCCTGGCTTATATCTCCGGGGGGCTCTGGCGGGGAGCTGTTTTTT. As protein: CAWLISPGGSGGELFF.

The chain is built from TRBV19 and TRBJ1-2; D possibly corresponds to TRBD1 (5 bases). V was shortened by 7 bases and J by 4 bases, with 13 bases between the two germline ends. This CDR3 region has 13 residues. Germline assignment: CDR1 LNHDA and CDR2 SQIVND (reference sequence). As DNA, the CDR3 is TGTGCCAGTATCCCACGAGGGGCCTATGGCTACACCTTC. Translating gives CASIPRGAYGYTF.

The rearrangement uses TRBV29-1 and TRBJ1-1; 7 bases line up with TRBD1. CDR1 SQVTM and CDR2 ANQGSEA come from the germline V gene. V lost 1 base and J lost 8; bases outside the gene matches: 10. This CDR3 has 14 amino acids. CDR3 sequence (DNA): TGCAGCGTTGAAGGTCTAGGGGGCGAGTCGGAAGCTTTCTTT. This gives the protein CSVEGLGGESEAFF.

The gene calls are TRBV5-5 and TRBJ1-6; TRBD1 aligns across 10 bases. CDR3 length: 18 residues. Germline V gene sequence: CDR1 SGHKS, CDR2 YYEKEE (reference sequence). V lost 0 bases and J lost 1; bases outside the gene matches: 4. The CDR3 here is CASSLERQGASYNSPLHF. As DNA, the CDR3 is TGTGCCAGCAGCTTGGAGAGACAGGGGGCGTCCTATAATTCACCCCTCCACTTT.

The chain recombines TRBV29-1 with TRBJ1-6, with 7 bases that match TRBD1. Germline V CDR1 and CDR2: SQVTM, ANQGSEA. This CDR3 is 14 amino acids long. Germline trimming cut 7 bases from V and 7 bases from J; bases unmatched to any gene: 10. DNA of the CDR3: TGCAGCGCCACGACAGGGTTACTGAATTCACCCCTCCACTTT. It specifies CSATTGLLNSPLHF.

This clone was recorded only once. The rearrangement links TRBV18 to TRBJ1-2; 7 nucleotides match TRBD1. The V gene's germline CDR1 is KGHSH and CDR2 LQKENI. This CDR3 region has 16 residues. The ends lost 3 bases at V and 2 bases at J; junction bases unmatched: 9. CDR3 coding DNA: TGTGCCAGCTCACCGTTTCAGACAGGGATGAACTATGGCTACACCTTC. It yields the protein CASSPFQTGMNYGYTF.

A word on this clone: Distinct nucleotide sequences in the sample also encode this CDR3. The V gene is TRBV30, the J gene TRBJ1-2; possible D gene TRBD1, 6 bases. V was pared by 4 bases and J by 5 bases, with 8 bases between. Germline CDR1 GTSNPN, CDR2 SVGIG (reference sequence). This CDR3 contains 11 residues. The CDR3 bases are TGTGCCTGGACAGGGGCGTATGGCTACACCTTC. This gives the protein CAWTGAYGYTF.

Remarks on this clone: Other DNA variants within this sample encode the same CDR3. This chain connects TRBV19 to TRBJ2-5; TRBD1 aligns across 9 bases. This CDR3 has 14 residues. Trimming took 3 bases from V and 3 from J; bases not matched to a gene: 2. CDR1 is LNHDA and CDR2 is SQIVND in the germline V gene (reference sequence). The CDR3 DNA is TGTGCCAGTAGTATCGGGACAGGGAAAGAGACCCAGTACTTC. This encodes CASSIGTGKETQYF.

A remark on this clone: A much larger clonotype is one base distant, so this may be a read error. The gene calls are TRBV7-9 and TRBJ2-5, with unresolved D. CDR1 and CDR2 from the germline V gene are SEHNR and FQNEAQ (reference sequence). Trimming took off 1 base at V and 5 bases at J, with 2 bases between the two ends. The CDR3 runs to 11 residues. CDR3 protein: CASSLDETQYF. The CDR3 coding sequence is TGTGCCAGCAGCTTAGACGAGACCCAGTACTTC.

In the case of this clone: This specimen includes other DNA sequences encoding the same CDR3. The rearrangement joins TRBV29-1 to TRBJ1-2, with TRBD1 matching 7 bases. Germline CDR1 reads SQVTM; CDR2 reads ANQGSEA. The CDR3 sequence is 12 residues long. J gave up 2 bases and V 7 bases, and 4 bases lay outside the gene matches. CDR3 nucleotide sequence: TGCAGCGGAAGACAGGGAAACTATGGCTACACCTTC. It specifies CSGRQGNYGYTF.

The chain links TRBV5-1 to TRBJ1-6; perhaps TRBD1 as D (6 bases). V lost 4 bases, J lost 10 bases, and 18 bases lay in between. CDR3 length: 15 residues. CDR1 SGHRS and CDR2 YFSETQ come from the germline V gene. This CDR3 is CASSVGKTGGSPLHF. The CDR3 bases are TGCGCCAGCAGCGTCGGGAAGACAGGAGGATCACCCCTCCACTTT.

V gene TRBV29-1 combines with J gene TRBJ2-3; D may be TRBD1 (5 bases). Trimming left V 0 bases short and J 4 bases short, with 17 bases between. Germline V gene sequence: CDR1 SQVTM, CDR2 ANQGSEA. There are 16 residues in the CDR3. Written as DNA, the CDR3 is TGCAGCGTTGAAGATCGTGCTAGGGGTTTTGCAGATACGCAGTATTTT. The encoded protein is CSVEDRARGFADTQYF.

CDR3 region: CACNPGVGDTGELFF. As DNA, the CDR3 is TGTGCCTGTAACCCGGGGGTAGGCGACACCGGGGAGCTGTTTTTT. The chain uses TRBV30 and TRBJ2-2; tentatively, D is TRBD2 (6 bases). Trimming took off 6 bases at V and 3 bases at J, with 17 bases between the two ends. The CDR3 is 15 residues long. From germline, CDR1 is GTSNPN and CDR2 SVGIG (reference sequence).

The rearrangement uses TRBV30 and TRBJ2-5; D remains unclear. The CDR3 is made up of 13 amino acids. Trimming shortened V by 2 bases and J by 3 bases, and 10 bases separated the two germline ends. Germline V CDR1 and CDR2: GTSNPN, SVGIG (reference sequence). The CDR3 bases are TGTGCCTGGAGTTATGGGTGGAAAGAGACCCAGTACTTC. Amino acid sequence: CAWSYGWKETQYF.

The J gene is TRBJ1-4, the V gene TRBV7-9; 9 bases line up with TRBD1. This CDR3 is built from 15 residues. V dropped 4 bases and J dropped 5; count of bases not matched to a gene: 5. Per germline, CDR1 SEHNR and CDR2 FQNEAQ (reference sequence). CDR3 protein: CASSSGTGKNEKLFF. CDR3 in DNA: TGTGCCAGCAGCTCGGGGACAGGGAAGAATGAAAAACTGTTTTTT.

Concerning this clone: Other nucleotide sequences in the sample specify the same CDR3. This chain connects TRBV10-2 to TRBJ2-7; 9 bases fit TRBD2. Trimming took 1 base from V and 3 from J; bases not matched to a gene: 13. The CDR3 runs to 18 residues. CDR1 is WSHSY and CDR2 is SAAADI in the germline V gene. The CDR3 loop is CASSEFGTSSSRLYEQYF. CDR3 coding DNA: TGCGCCAGCAGTGAGTTCGGGACTAGCTCCTCTCGGCTCTACGAGCAGTACTTC.

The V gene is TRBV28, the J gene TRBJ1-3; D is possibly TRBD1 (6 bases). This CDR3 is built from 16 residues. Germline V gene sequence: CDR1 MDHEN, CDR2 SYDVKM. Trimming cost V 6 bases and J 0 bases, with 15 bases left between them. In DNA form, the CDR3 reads TGTGCCAGCAGACCTGCCGACAGGTTCTCTGGAAACACCATATATTTT. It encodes CASRPADRFSGNTIYF.

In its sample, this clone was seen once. The CDR3 nucleotides read TGTGCCACCTCCCCATCGGGACACCTCAACTATGGCTACACCTTC. Translated: CATSPSGHLNYGYTF. This rearrangement joins TRBV2 to TRBJ1-2; the D gene is possibly TRBD1 (6 bases). Trimming left V 10 bases short and J 2 bases short, with 20 bases between. The CDR3 length is 15 residues. CDR1 is SNHLY, CDR2 FYNNEI, per germline. Drawing the rest from reference TRBV2 and TRBJ1-2, the complete variable domain is EPEVTQTPSHQVTQMGQEVILRCVPISNHLYFYWYRQILGQKVEFLVSFYNNEISEKSEIFDDQFSVERPDGSNFTLKIRSTKLEDSAMYFCATSPSGHLNYGYTFGSGTRLTVV.

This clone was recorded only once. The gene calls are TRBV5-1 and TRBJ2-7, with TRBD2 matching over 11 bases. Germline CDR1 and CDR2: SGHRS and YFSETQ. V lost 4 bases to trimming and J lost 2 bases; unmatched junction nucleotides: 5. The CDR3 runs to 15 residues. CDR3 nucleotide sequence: TGCGCCAGCAGCGGGGGACTAGCGGTGGCCTACGAGCAGTACTTC. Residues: CASSGGLAVAYEQYF.

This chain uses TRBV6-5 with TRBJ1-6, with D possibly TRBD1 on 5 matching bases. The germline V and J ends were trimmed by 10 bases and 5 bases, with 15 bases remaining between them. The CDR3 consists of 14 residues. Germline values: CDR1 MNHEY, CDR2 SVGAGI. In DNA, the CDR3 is TGTGCCACAGGTGCCGGGGGAAATAATTCACCCCTCCACTTT. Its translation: CATGAGGNNSPLHF.

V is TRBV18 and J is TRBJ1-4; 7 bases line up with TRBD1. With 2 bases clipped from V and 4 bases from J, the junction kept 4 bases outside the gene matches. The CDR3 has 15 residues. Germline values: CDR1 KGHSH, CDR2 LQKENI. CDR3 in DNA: TGTGCCAGCTCACCATCGGGACAGAATAATGAAAAACTGTTTTTT. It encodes CASSPSGQNNEKLFF. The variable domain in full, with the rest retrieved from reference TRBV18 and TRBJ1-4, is NAGVMQNPRHLVRRRGQEARLRCSPMKGHSHVYWYRQLPEEGLKFMVYLQKENIIDESGMPKERFSAEFPKEGPSILRIQQVVRGDSAAYFCASSPSGQNNEKLFFGSGTQLSVL.

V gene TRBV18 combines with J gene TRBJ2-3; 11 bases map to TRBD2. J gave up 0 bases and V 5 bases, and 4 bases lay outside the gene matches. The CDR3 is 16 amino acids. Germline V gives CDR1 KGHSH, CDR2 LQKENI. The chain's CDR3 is CASSTTSGASTDTQYF. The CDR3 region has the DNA TGTGCCAGCTCAACGACTAGCGGGGCTAGCACAGATACGCAGTATTTT.

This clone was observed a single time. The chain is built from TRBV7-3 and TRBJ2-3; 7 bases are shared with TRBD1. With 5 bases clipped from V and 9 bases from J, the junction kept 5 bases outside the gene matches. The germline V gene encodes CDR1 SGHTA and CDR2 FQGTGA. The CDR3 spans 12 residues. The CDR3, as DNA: TGTGCCAGCAGCAATCCGACAGGGACGCAGTATTTT. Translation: CASSNPTGTQYF.

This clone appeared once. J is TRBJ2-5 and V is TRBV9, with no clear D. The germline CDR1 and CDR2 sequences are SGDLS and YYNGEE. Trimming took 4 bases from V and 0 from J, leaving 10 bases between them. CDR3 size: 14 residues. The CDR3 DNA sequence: TGTGCCAGCAGCAAAATCGATCACCAAGAGACCCAGTACTTC. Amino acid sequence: CASSKIDHQETQYF.

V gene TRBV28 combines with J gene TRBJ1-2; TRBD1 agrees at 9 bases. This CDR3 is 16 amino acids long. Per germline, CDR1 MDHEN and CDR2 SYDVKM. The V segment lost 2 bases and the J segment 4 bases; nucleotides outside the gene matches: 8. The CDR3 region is CASSLGFEGQGYGYTF. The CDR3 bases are TGTGCCAGCAGTTTAGGGTTTGAGGGACAGGGCTATGGCTACACCTTC.